This record covers a single T cell receptor (beta chain). The antigen remains unidentified. The sample originates from a study of post-analysis software for immune sequencing data. Prepared libraries of TCR beta cDNA carried unique molecular identifiers. There were about 0.85 to 10 million T cells, and about 500,000 cDNA molecules came from them. One entry per CDR3 protein results from TCRdb running MiXCR on the PCR reads. The profile shows roughly 410,000 distinct CDR3 sequences, around 33% of them singletons. Broader study findings: Controls had significantly higher normalized Chao1 diversity than multiple sclerosis patients. Relative to controls, patients had a few TRBV segments at higher frequency, with TRBV5-6, TRBV5-1 and TRBV20-1 among these. F measure clustering grouped samples strongly by preparation batch.

The junction had 7 bases not matched to a gene; V was cut back by 7 bases and J by 2 bases. The CDR3 has 14 amino acids. From germline, CDR1 is SGHTA and CDR2 FQGNSA. This clonotype originated in a girl aged 5 to 17 with multiple sclerosis. Sequenced material: blood. The chain recombines TRBV7-2 with TRBJ1-2; TRBD1 agrees at 7 bases. As DNA, the CDR3 is TGTGCCAGCAAAGACAGGGATCTAAACTATGGCTACACCTTC. Protein sequence: CASKDRDLNYGYTF.